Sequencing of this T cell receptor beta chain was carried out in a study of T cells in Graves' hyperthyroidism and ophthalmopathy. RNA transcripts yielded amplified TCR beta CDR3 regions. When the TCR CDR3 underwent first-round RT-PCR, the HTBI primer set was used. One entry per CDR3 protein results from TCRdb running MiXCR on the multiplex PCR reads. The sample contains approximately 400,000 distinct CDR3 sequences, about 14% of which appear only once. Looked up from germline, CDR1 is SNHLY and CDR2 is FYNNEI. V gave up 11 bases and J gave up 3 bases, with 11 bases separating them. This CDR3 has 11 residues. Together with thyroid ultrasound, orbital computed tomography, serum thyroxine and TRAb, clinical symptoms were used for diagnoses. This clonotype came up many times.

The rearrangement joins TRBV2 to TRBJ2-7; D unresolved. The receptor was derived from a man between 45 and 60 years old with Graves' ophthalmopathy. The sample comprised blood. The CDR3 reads CAGGPGYEQYF. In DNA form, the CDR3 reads TGTGCCGGTGGACCCGGCTACGAGCAGTACTTC.